These 29 T cell receptor beta chains were all obtained from the same sample, sequenced in a study of cytomegalovirus exposure and HLA in healthy donors. 60 Vbeta and 13 Jbeta primers were used in PCR. Data came from immunoSEQ multiplex PCR; TCRdb stores just in-frame clones and leaves some out. The sample contains tens of thousands of clones, roughly 82% of which appear only once. Sequenced input: PBMCs. These receptors were obtained from a man aged 30 to 39 in good health and CMV-seropositive.

The chain combines TRBV5-6 with TRBJ2-3, with TRBD1 matching over 9 bases. Germline CDR1 reads SGHDT; CDR2 reads YYEEEE. The length of the CDR3 is 15 residues. J lost 3 bases, V lost 0 bases, and 2 bases had no gene match. The CDR3, as DNA: TGTGCCAGCAGCTTGGTGGGGACAGGGACAGATACGCAGTATTTT. It codes for CASSLVGTGTDTQYF.

The rearrangement uses TRBV2 and TRBJ2-7, with TRBD1 as a possible D gene (6 bases). The V gene lost 3 bases and the J gene lost 6 bases, with 24 bases spanning the gap. The length of the CDR3 is 17 residues. Germline loops: CDR1 SNHLY, CDR2 FYNNEI. CDR3 DNA: TGTGCCAGCAGTGACTTAATCCGGGACACCTTACCGGGCGAGCAGTACTTC. Protein: CASSDLIRDTLPGEQYF.

The J gene is TRBJ1-2, the V gene TRBV28; TRBD1 aligns across 7 bases. The V segment lost 1 base and the J segment 8 bases; nucleotides outside the gene matches: 10. Germline V CDR1 and CDR2: MDHEN, SYDVKM. This CDR3 is built from 15 residues. For the CDR3, the DNA is TGTGCCAGCAGTTTATCCCAGACAGGGCTAGGAGGCTACACCTTC. It yields the protein CASSLSQTGLGGYTF.

V is TRBV7-9 and J is TRBJ2-2; TRBD1 agrees at 9 bases. Germline V lookup: CDR1 SEHNR, CDR2 FQNEAQ (reference sequence). CDR3 length equals 15 residues. V trimming: 0 bases; J trimming: 5 bases; junction bases outside the gene matches: 1. In nucleotides, the CDR3 is TGTGCCAGCAGCTTAGCGGGACAGGGAACCGGGGAGCTGTTTTTT. Translating gives CASSLAGQGTGELFF.

DNA of the CDR3: TGTGCCAGCAGTTTAGGGCTGGGGACAAATGGCTACACCTTC. As protein: CASSLGLGTNGYTF. This rearrangement joins TRBV27 to TRBJ1-2; D might be TRBD1 (6 bases). The CDR3 length is 14 residues. V was pared by 2 bases and J by 6 bases, with 13 bases between. Germline V gene lookup returns CDR1 MNHEY and CDR2 SMNVEV (reference sequence).

The chain couples TRBV13 to TRBJ1-1; maybe TRBD1 (6 bases). CDR1 and CDR2 from the germline V gene are PRHDT and FYEKMQ (reference sequence). Trimming left V 5 bases short and J 10 bases short, with 20 bases between. The CDR3 contains 14 residues. The chain's CDR3 is CASSPYRDTDVAFF. The CDR3 DNA follows: TGTGCCAGCAGCCCGTACCGGGACACCGATGTAGCTTTCTTT.

This chain joins TRBV27 and TRBJ1-1, with D maybe TRBD1 (5 bases). Germline CDR1 reads MNHEY; CDR2 reads SMNVEV (reference sequence). The ends were cut back, 6 bases at V and 3 bases at J, with 11 bases in the middle. The CDR3 contains 13 residues. This CDR3 is CASRPLTDTEAFF. DNA of the CDR3: TGTGCCAGCAGACCACTGACAGACACTGAAGCTTTCTTT.

V gene TRBV6-4 combines with J gene TRBJ2-3; the match to TRBD1 covers 9 bases. V dropped 8 bases and J dropped 5; count of bases not matched to a gene: 8. This CDR3 is built from 14 residues. CDR1 is MRHNA and CDR2 is SNTAGT in the germline V gene. This CDR3 is CASGPGQGRDTQYF. The CDR3 DNA reads TGTGCCAGCGGTCCGGGACAGGGTCGAGATACGCAGTATTTT.

DNA for the CDR3: TGTGCCAGCAGCTTAATGAGGGGGGGATATGGCTACACCTTC. Protein product: CASSLMRGGYGYTF. This chain links TRBV7-2 with TRBJ1-2, with D possibly being TRBD1 (6 bases). The CDR3 loop spans 14 amino acids. Germline assignment: CDR1 SGHTA and CDR2 FQGNSA. Trimming shortened V by 2 bases and J by 5 bases, and 12 bases separated the two germline ends. Using reference TRBV7-2 and TRBJ1-2 for the parts outside the CDR3, the full variable domain is GAGVSQSPSNKVTEKGKDVELRCDPISGHTALYWYRQSLGQGLEFLIYFQGNSAPDKSGLPSDRFSAERTGGSVSTLTIQRTQQEDSAVYLCASSLMRGGYGYTFGSGTRLTVV.

The genes are TRBV5-1 and TRBJ2-5; D is unclear. The CDR3 contains 14 residues. Germline V gene lookup returns CDR1 SGHRS and CDR2 YFSETQ. V was trimmed by 1 base and J by 2 bases, leaving 9 bases between them. The CDR3 coding sequence is TGCGCCAGCAGCTTGCTCGGCGGACAAGAGACCCAGTACTTC. Translation: CASSLLGGQETQYF.

This chain uses TRBV6-1 with TRBJ2-5; TRBD1 might be the D (6 bases). TRBJ2-7 matches the DNA end more closely, so the J call is doubtful. The CDR3 runs 14 residues. From germline, CDR1 is MNHNS and CDR2 SASEGT. CDR3: CASSPTGHQGEQYF. In nucleotides, the CDR3 is TGTGCCAGCAGTCCCACAGGGCACCAGGGCGAGCAGTACTTC.

This chain uses TRBV20-1 with TRBJ2-1; D is unclear. V was shortened by 4 bases and J by 10 bases, with 11 bases between the two germline ends. Germline-derived CDR1 and CDR2 are DFQATT and SNEGSKA (reference sequence). The CDR3 is made up of 11 amino acids. The CDR3 bases are TGCAGTGCTACCCTAGTCGGGGAGCAGTTCTTC. Residues: CSATLVGEQFF.

This sequence joins TRBV7-6 and TRBJ2-1; 10 nucleotides line up with TRBD2. CDR3 length equals 14 residues. Per germline, CDR1 SGHVS and CDR2 FNYEAQ. V gave up 6 bases and J gave up 6 bases; unmatched junction bases: 5. CDR3 residues: CASSLAGVINEQFF. The CDR3 DNA sequence: TGTGCCAGCAGTCTAGCGGGAGTTATCAATGAGCAGTTCTTC. Full variable domain (remainder filled in from reference TRBV7-6 and TRBJ2-1): GAGVSQSPRYKVTKRGQDVALRCDPISGHVSLYWYRQALGQGPEFLTYFNYEAQQDKSGLPNDRFSAERPEGSISTLTIQRTEQRDSAMYRCASSLAGVINEQFFGPGTRLTVL.

Only a few counts were recorded for this clone. A junction end diverges from the germline sequence, so it may reflect a read error. The chain joins TRBV7-9 to TRBJ2-1; perhaps TRBD2 as D (5 bases). Germline values: CDR1 SEHNR, CDR2 FQNEAQ (reference sequence). This CDR3 comprises 13 residues. CDR3 sequence: CSSSLDEGTEQFF. The CDR3 DNA sequence: TGTTCCAGCAGCTTAGATGAGGGCACTGAGCAGTTCTTC.

The CDR3 protein is CASSVWTSGPNEQFF. The CDR3 DNA is TGCGCCAGCAGTGTTTGGACTAGCGGGCCCAATGAGCAGTTCTTC. V gene TRBV10-1 combines with J gene TRBJ2-1, with TRBD2 matching 11 bases. Germline CDR1 and CDR2: WNHNN and SYGVQD (reference sequence). J was trimmed by 6 bases and V by 4 bases; bases with no gene match: 5. The CDR3 covers 15 residues.

This clone has just a few counts. The chain recombines TRBV5-4 with TRBJ2-7; a possible D gene is TRBD2 (5 bases). The CDR3 totals 15 residues. Germline CDR1 reads SGHNT; CDR2 reads YYREEE (reference sequence). With 3 bases removed from V and 3 bases from J, the gap between germline ends came to 16 bases. In DNA, the CDR3 is TGTGCCAGCAGCTCGCTGAATCGGGGATTCTACGAGCAGTACTTC. Amino acids: CASSSLNRGFYEQYF.

The gene calls are TRBV13 and TRBJ2-7; D unresolved. V was cut by 5 bases and J by 0 bases, with 5 bases left in between. The CDR3 is made up of 12 amino acids. CDR1 and CDR2 from the germline V gene are PRHDT and FYEKMQ (reference sequence). The CDR3 here is CASSLLSYEQYF. DNA of the CDR3: TGTGCCAGCAGCCTCCTCTCCTACGAGCAGTACTTC.

The chain links TRBV10-2 to TRBJ2-7; D perhaps matches TRBD2 (6 bases). In germline, CDR1 is WSHSY, CDR2 SAAADI. V was cut by 8 bases and J by 3 bases, with 17 bases left in between. The CDR3 runs 14 residues. In DNA form, the CDR3 reads TGCGCCAGCCGCGCGGGACGGGACCGCTACGAGCAGTACTTC. Translated: CASRAGRDRYEQYF.

This chain links TRBV28 with TRBJ1-1; D remains unclear. CDR1 and CDR2 (germline): MDHEN, SYDVKM. This CDR3 contains 11 residues. Trimming pared 4 bases from V and 5 bases from J, leaving 5 bases between. The CDR3 DNA sequence: TGTGCCAGCAGTTCCTCGACTGAAGCTTTCTTT. This translates into CASSSSTEAFF.

The rearrangement joins TRBV11-2 to TRBJ1-1; 8 nucleotides match TRBD1. This CDR3 comprises 13 residues. Germline V gene data show CDR1 as SGHAT and CDR2 as FQNNGV. The V and J ends lost 1 base and 10 bases, in that order; junction bases with no gene match: 5. For the CDR3, the DNA is TGTGCCAGCAGCTTAGTAATCGGACAGGGAGCTTTCTTT. It translates to CASSLVIGQGAFF.

The CDR3 protein is CASSLISAAENSGNTIYF. The CDR3 nucleotides are TGCGCCAGCAGCTTGATATCGGCGGCAGAAAACTCTGGAAACACCATATATTTT. The V and J genes are TRBV5-1 and TRBJ1-3; D unresolved. The CDR3 spans 18 residues. V shed 1 base and J shed 0 bases, with 17 bases lying between them. Germline V gene data show CDR1 as SGHRS and CDR2 as YFSETQ.

This clone was counted only a few times. V and J are TRBV6-1 and TRBJ1-2, with unresolved D. This CDR3 is 14 amino acids long. Germline V CDR1 and CDR2: MNHNS, SASEGT. Trimming removed 0 bases from V and 3 bases from J, with 8 bases in between. CDR3 in DNA: TGTGCCAGCAGTGAAGCGCCACGGGACTATGGCTACACCTTC. This gives the protein CASSEAPRDYGYTF.

The V gene is TRBV27, the J gene TRBJ1-1; 9 nucleotides match TRBD1. V lost 5 bases, J lost 4 bases, and 11 bases stayed unmatched. The V gene's germline CDR1 is MNHEY and CDR2 SMNVEV (reference sequence). The CDR3 contains 16 residues. Here the CDR3 DNA reads TGTGCCAGCAGTAGACTCCCCGGGACAGGGCGCACTGAAGCTTTCTTT. Translation: CASSRLPGTGRTEAFF.

The chain couples TRBV28 to TRBJ1-5; no reliable D call. The V end lost 5 bases, the J end lost 4 bases, and 12 bases lay between the germline ends. The CDR3 runs to 14 residues. Per germline, CDR1 MDHEN and CDR2 SYDVKM. CDR3 region: CASSRVSGNQPQHF. CDR3 in DNA: TGTGCCAGCAGTCGAGTCAGCGGGAATCAGCCCCAGCATTTT.

The V and J genes are TRBV6-1 and TRBJ1-3, with a tentative D call TRBD1 (6 bases). The CDR3 extends over 14 amino acids. Trimming left V 5 bases short and J 2 bases short, with 10 bases between. In germline, CDR1 is MNHNS, CDR2 SASEGT. The CDR3 is CASSKQGAGNTIYF. As DNA, the CDR3 is TGTGCCAGCAGTAAACAGGGAGCTGGAAACACCATATATTTT.

A note on this clone: The identical CDR3 is also encoded by other nucleotide sequences in the sample. J is TRBJ2-7 and V is TRBV25-1, with D possibly TRBD1 on 6 matching bases. This CDR3 region has 13 residues. Looked up from germline, CDR1 is MGHDK and CDR2 is SYGVNS. V was trimmed by 6 bases and J by 1 base, leaving 10 bases between them. CDR3 protein: CASRKDSSYEQYF. The CDR3 DNA follows: TGTGCCAGCAGAAAGGACAGTTCCTACGAGCAGTACTTC.

The V and J genes are TRBV2 and TRBJ2-3, with D maybe TRBD2 (6 bases). The V gene lost 4 bases and the J gene lost 0 bases, with 11 bases spanning the gap. CDR1 and CDR2 from the germline V gene are SNHLY and FYNNEI. This CDR3 is built from 15 residues. CDR3 in DNA: TGTGCCAGCAGTGCTGGAGCGGGTAGCACAGATACGCAGTATTTT. Translating it yields CASSAGAGSTDTQYF.

This rearrangement joins TRBV28 to TRBJ1-5, with 10 bases fitting TRBD1. CDR1 and CDR2 from the germline V gene are MDHEN and SYDVKM. The CDR3 has 15 residues. Trimming removed 6 bases from V and 1 base from J; junction bases left unmatched: 3. The CDR3 protein is CASRGQGESNQPQHF. In nucleotides, the CDR3 is TGTGCCAGCAGAGGACAGGGGGAAAGCAATCAGCCCCAGCATTTT.

Only one count was recorded for this clone. The CDR3 region has the DNA TGCGCCAGCAGTCCAGGGGCCCTCCCCTACGAGCAGTACTTC. Translated: CASSPGALPYEQYF. The V gene is TRBV10-1, the J gene TRBJ2-7, with a weak D call TRBD1 (6 bases). The CDR3 sequence is 14 residues long. Germline-derived CDR1 and CDR2 are WNHNN and SYGVQD (reference sequence). V was trimmed by 5 bases and J by 2 bases, leaving 13 bases between them.